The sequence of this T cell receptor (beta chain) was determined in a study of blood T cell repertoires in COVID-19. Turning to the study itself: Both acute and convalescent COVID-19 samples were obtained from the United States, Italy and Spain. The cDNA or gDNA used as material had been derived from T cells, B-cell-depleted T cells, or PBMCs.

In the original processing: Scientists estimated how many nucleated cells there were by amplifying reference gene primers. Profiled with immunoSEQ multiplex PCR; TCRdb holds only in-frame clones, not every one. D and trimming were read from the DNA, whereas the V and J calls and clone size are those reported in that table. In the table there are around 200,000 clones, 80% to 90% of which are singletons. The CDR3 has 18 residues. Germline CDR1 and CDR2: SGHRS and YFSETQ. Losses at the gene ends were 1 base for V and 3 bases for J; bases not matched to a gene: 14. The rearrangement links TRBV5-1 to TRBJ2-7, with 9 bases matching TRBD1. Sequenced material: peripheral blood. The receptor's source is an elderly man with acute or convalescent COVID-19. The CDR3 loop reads CASSLSQSGTGFFYEQYV. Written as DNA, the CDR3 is TGCGCCAGCAGCTTGTCCCAGTCCGGGACAGGGTTTTTCTACGAGCAGTACGTC.